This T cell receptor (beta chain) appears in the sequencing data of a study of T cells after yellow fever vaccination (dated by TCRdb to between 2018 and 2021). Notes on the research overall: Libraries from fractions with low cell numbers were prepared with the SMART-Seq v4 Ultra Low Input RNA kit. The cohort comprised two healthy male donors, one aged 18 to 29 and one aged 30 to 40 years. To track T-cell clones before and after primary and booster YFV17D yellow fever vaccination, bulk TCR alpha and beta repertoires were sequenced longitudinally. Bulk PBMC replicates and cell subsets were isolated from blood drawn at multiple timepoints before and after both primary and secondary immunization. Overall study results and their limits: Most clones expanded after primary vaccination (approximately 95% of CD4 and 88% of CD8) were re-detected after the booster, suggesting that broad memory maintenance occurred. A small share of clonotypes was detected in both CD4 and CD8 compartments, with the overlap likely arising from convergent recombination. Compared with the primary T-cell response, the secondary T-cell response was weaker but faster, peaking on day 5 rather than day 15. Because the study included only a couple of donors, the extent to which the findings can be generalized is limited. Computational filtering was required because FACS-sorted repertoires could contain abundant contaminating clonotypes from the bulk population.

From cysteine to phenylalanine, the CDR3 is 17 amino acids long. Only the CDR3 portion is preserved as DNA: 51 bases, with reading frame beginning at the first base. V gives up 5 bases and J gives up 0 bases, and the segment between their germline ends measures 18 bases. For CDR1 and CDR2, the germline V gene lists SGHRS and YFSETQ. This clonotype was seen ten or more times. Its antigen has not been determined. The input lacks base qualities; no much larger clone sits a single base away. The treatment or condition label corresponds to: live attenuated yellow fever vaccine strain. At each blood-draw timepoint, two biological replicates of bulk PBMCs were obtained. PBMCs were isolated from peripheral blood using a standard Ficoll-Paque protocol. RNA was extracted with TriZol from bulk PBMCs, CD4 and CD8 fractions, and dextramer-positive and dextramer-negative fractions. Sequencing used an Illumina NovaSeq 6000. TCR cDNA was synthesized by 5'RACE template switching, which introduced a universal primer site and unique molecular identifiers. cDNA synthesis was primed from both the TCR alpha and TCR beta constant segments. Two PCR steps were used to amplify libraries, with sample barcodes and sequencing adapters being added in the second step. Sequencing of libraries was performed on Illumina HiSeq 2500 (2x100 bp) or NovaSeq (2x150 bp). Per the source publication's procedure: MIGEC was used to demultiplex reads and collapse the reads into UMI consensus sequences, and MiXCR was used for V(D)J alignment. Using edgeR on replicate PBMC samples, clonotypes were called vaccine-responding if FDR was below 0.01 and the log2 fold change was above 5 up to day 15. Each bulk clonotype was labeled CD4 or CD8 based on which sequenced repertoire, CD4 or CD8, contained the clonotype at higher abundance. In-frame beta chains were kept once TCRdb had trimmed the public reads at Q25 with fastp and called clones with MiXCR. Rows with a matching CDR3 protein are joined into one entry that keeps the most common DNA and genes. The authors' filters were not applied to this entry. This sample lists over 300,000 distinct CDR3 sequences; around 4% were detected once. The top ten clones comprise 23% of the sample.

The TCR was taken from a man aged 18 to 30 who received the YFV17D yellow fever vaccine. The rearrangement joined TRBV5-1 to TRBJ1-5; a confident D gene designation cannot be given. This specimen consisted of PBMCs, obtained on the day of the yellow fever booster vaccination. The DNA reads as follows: TGCGCCAGCAGATTCCGGGGAGGGCACCTTAGCAATCAGCCCCAGCATTTT. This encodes CASRFRGGHLSNQPQHF.